This T cell receptor beta chain was obtained from a study of PD-L1 blockade in urothelial cancer. About the study: Blood analysis was done at 3 weeks (second dose) and 6 weeks after treatment began. Blood yielded a median of around 150,000 T cells per sample.

Synthetic TCR analog templates were added to each PCR reaction. Produced via immunoSEQ multiplex PCR; TCRdb's table is partial and in-frame only. The data hold 40,000 or so clones, with about 86% observed a single time. The CDR3 has 15 residues. The germline CDR1 and CDR2 sequences are SGHVS and FNYEAQ. V gave up 6 bases and J gave up 2 bases; unmatched junction bases: 6. This clone turned up a few times. Regarding time point: peripheral blood 6 weeks after treatment start. Patients' cancers were locally advanced or metastatic urothelial carcinomas. The sequence was obtained from a man aged 60 to 69 with urothelial cancer. The V and J genes are TRBV7-6 and TRBJ2-1; 8 positions match TRBD2. The sequences come from PBMCs, collected around atezolizumab (anti-PD-L1) treatment. CDR3 nucleotide sequence: TGTGCCAGCAGACGAAGCGGGAGCACCTACAATGAGCAGTTCTTC. Its translation is CASRRSGSTYNEQFF.